The following is a T cell receptor (beta chain) sequence with its context. Repertoires were generated with immunoSEQ multiplex PCR, while TCRdb's copy carries only in-frame clones and drops some. The sample shows 250,000 to 350,000 clones, around 91% of them seen only once. The record originates from a study of blood T cell repertoires in COVID-19. Overall study: Researchers got acute and convalescent COVID-19 samples from the United States, Italy and Spain.

This CDR3 is 13 amino acids long. Germline assignment: CDR1 SGHAT and CDR2 FQNNGV. V lost 5 bases to trimming and J lost 6 bases, with 14 bases between them. Cohort allocation depended upon clinical history that participants reported. The chain couples TRBV11-2 to TRBJ2-7; D call uncertain. The sequence was collected from a woman aged 18-30 years who had recovered from COVID-19. The specimen was PBMCs or T cells enriched from blood (not recorded which). CDR3 sequence: CASSPQVGSEQYF. For the CDR3, the DNA is TGTGCCAGCAGCCCCCAGGTCGGCTCCGAGCAGTACTTC.